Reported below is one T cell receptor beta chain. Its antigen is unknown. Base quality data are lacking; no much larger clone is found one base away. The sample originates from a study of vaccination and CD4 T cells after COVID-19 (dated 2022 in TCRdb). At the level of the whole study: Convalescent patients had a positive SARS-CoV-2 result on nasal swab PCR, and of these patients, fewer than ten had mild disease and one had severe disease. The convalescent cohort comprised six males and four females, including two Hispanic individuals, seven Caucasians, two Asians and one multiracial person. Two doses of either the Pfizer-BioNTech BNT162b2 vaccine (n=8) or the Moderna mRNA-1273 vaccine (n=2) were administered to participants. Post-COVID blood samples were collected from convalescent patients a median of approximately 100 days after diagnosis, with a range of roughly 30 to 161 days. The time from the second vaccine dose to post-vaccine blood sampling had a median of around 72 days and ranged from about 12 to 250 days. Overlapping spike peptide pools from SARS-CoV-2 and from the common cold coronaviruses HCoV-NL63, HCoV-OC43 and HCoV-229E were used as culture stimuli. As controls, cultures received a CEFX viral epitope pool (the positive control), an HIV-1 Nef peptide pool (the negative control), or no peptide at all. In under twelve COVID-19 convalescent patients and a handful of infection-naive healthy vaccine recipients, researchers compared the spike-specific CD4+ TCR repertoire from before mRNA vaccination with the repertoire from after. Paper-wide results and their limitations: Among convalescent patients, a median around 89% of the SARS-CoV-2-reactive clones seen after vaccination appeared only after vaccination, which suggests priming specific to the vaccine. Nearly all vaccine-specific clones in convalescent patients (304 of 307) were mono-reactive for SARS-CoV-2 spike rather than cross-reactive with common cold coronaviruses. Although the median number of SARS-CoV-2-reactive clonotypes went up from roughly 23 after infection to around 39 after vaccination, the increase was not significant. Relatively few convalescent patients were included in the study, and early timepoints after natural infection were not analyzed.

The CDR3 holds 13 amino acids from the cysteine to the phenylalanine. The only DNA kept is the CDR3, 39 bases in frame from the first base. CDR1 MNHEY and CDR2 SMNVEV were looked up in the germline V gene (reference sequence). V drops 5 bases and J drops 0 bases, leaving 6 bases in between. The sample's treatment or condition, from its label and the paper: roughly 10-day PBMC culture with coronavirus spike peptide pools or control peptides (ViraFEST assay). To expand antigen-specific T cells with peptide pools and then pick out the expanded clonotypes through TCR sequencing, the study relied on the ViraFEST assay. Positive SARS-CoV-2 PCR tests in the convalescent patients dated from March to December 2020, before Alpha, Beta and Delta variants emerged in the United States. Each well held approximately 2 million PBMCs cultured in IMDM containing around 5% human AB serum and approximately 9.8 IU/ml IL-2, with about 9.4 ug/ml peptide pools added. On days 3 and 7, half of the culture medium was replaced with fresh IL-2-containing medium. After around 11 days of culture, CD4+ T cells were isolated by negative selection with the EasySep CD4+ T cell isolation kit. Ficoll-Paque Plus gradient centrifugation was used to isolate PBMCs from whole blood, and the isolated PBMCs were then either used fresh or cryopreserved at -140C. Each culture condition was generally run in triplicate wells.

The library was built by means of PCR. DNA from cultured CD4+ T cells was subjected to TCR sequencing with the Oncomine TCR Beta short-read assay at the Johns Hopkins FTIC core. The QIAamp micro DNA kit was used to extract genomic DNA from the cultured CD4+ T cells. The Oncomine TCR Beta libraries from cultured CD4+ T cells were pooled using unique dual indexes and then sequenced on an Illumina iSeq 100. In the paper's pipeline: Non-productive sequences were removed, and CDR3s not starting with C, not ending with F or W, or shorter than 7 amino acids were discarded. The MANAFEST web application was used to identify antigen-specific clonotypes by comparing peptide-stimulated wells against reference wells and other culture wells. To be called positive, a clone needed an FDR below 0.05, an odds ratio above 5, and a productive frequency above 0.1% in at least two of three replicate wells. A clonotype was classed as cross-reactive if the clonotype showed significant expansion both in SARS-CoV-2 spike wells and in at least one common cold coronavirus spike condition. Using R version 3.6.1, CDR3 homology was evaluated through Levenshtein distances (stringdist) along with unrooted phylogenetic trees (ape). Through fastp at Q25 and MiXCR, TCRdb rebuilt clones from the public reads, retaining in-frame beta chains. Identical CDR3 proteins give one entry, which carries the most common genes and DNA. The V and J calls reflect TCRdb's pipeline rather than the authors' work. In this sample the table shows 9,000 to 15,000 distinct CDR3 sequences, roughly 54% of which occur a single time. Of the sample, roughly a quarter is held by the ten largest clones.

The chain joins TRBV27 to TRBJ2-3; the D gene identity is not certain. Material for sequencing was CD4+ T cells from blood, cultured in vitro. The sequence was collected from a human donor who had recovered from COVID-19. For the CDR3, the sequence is CASSRPSTDTQYF. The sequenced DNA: TGTGCCAGCAGTAGACCTAGCACAGATACGCAGTATTTT.